This T cell receptor beta chain was captured in a study of T cells in Graves' hyperthyroidism and ophthalmopathy. Study-level information: Specimen type is peripheral blood, collected at initial diagnosis prior to any treatment. Study-wide findings and caveats: The model foresaw ophthalmopathy a median around seven months prior to onset. Separation of ophthalmopathy from stable hyperthyroidism was achieved by a 13 V-J model.

No ophthalmopathy progression within 18 months constituted stable Graves' hyperthyroidism. V gave up 4 bases and J gave up 6 bases, with 15 bases separating them. Germline V gene data show CDR1 as SQVTM and CDR2 as ANQGSEA. This CDR3 is built from 13 residues. It was RNA transcripts that yielded the amplified TCR beta CDR3 regions. The HTBI primer set drove a first-round RT-PCR of the TCR CDR3. TCRdb reprocessed the multiplex PCR reads via MiXCR and lists one record per CDR3 protein. Of 700,000 to 850,000 distinct CDR3 sequences detected, roughly a third appear once; the ten largest clones hold roughly 30%. Turning to this clonotype: Its antigen is still unknown.

Specimen: blood. The chain combines TRBV29-1 with TRBJ1-2; perhaps TRBD1 as D (6 bases). This TCR came from a woman between 35 and 50 years old with Graves' hyperthyroidism. The CDR3 nucleotides are TGCAGCGTTGGAATGGGCGGGGGCCATGGCTACACCTTC. Its protein product is CSVGMGGGHGYTF.